These 21 T cell receptor beta chains originate from one sample sequenced in a study of cytomegalovirus exposure and HLA in healthy donors. The repertoire was sequenced with immunoSEQ multiplex PCR; TCRdb's copy has only in-frame clones and lacks some. The sample has roughly 140,000 clones, 70% to 90% seen once. The specimen was PBMCs. All receptors come from a woman younger than 35 in good health and CMV-seropositive.

V usage is TRBV12-5 and J usage is TRBJ2-3; TRBD2 agrees at 7 bases. The CDR3 has 19 residues. Germline CDR1 reads LGHNT; CDR2 reads FRNRAP. V shed 0 bases and J 0 bases; nucleotides not matched to a gene: 12. The CDR3 sequence: CASGLVVVASGQSTDTQYF. The CDR3 region has the DNA TGTGCTAGTGGTTTGGTGGTCGTGGCTAGCGGCCAAAGCACAGATACGCAGTATTTT.

V usage is TRBV19 and J usage is TRBJ1-1, with 7 nucleotides matching TRBD1. Germline V CDR1 and CDR2: LNHDA, SQIVND (reference sequence). CDR3 length equals 14 residues. The junction had 7 bases not matched to a gene; V was cut back by 6 bases and J by 3 bases. The DNA of the CDR3 is TGTGCCAGTAGGCTTCAGGGGGTTCACACTGAAGCTTTCTTT. Amino acids: CASRLQGVHTEAFF.

The genes are TRBV6-5 and TRBJ2-3; TRBD2 matches at 12 bases. Germline-derived CDR1 and CDR2 are MNHEY and SVGAGI. J lost 6 bases, V lost 6 bases, and 1 base had no gene match. The CDR3 covers 13 residues. DNA for the CDR3: TGTGCCAGCAGCGGACTAGCGGGGGATACGCAGTATTTT. Its protein product is CASSGLAGDTQYF.

The CDR3 sequence: CASSVVDRGSYEQYF. As DNA, the CDR3 is TGTGCCAGCAGCGTAGTGGATCGGGGATCCTACGAGCAGTACTTC. The V and J genes are TRBV9 and TRBJ2-7; D is perhaps TRBD2 (5 bases). Germline assignment: CDR1 SGDLS and CDR2 YYNGEE. Trimming pared 0 bases from V and 1 base from J, leaving 11 bases between. The CDR3 loop spans 15 amino acids. The whole variable domain, remainder taken from reference TRBV9 and TRBJ2-7, is DSGVTQTPKHLITATGQRVTLRCSPRSGDLSVYWYQQSLDQGLQFLIQYYNGEERAKGNILERFSAQQFPDLHSELNLSSLELGDSALYFCASSVVDRGSYEQYFGPGTRLTVT.

The chain joins TRBV7-8 to TRBJ2-3, with TRBD2 matching 9 bases. The CDR3 contains 15 residues. Germline CDR1 SGHVS, CDR2 FQNEAQ. The V segment lost 5 bases and the J segment 4 bases; nucleotides outside the gene matches: 7. The CDR3 protein is CASSISGRRPDTQYF. The CDR3 DNA sequence: TGTGCCAGCAGCATTAGCGGGAGACGGCCAGATACGCAGTATTTT.

The chain joins TRBV28 to TRBJ2-7, with 13 bases aligning to TRBD2. Unmatched junction bases numbered 16, after V lost 3 bases and J lost 5 bases. The CDR3 runs to 19 residues. Per the germline V gene, CDR1 is MDHEN and CDR2 is SYDVKM. Here the CDR3 reads CASSLTTSGRALYAHEQYF. The CDR3 bases are TGTGCCAGCAGTTTGACAACTAGCGGGAGGGCTTTGTACGCCCACGAGCAGTACTTC.

The V call is TRBV7-8, the J call TRBJ1-5; no definite D call. Germline CDR1 is SGHVS and CDR2 is FQNEAQ. The CDR3 extends over 15 amino acids. Trimming stripped 1 base from V and 5 bases from J, with 12 bases between. CDR3: CASSLEFVLDQPQHF. CDR3 DNA: TGTGCCAGCAGCTTAGAGTTTGTGTTAGATCAGCCCCAGCATTTT. Filled out from reference TRBV7-8 and TRBJ1-5, the complete variable domain reads GAGVSQSPRYKVAKRGQDVALRCDPISGHVSLFWYQQALGQGPEFLTYFQNEAQLDKSGLPSDRFFAERPEGSVSTLKIQRTQQEDSAVYLCASSLEFVLDQPQHFGDGTRLSIL.

The chain is built from TRBV11-3 and TRBJ2-5; TRBD1 matches at 8 bases. Germline CDR1 and CDR2: SGHNT and YENEEA. The length of the CDR3 is 13 residues. Unmatched junction bases numbered 6, after V lost 5 bases and J lost 7 bases. CDR3 sequence (DNA): TGTGCCAGCAGCCCAGGGGGCGCGGGGACCCAGTACTTC. It codes for CASSPGGAGTQYF.

V gene TRBV5-1 combines with J gene TRBJ2-3; TRBD2 agrees at 12 bases. This CDR3 has 14 amino acids. Germline CDR1 SGHRS, CDR2 YFSETQ. The J segment lost 6 bases and the V segment lost 4 bases, leaving 3 bases of the junction unmatched. The CDR3 DNA is TGCGCCAGCAGCGGGGGGACTAGCGGGGATACGCAGTATTTT. Protein sequence: CASSGGTSGDTQYF.

The chain is built from TRBV13 and TRBJ2-5; TRBD2 matches at 7 bases. The CDR3 covers 14 residues. Germline-derived CDR1 and CDR2 are PRHDT and FYEKMQ (reference sequence). With 1 base clipped from V and 2 bases from J, the junction kept 1 base outside the gene matches. CDR3 DNA sequence: TGTGCCAGCAGCTTAGCGGGAGGACAAGAGACCCAGTACTTC. It is translated as CASSLAGGQETQYF.

V is TRBV28 and J is TRBJ2-7; 13 nucleotides agree with TRBD2. The CDR3 runs 17 residues. The J segment lost 4 bases and the V segment lost 4 bases, leaving 10 bases of the junction unmatched. Germline V gene sequence: CDR1 MDHEN, CDR2 SYDVKM. The CDR3 region is CASSSSWTSGSSYEQYF. In DNA, the CDR3 is TGTGCCAGCAGTTCCTCGTGGACTAGCGGGAGCTCATACGAGCAGTACTTC.

This clone was counted a single time. This CDR3 reads CASSLAAGIAKNIQYF. The CDR3, as DNA: TGTGCCAGCAGCTTAGCGGCGGGCATAGCCAAAAACATTCAGTACTTC. The chain recombines TRBV7-2 with TRBJ2-4; possible D gene TRBD2, 5 bases. V lost 0 bases to trimming and J lost 0 bases, with 9 bases between them. The CDR3 is 16 residues long. Germline V gene data show CDR1 as SGHTA and CDR2 as FQGNSA.

The CDR3 nucleotides are TGTGCCAGCAGCCTCCTGGGACTAGCGGGAAACAATGAGCAGTTCTTC. It specifies CASSLLGLAGNNEQFF. The rearrangement joins TRBV7-2 to TRBJ2-1; 13 bases are a match to TRBD2. CDR1 and CDR2 from the germline V gene are SGHTA and FQGNSA. V was pared by 5 bases and J by 5 bases, with 6 bases of the junction left unmatched. The CDR3 sequence is 16 residues long.

The chain has TRBV11-2 and TRBJ2-5, with 9 positions matching TRBD1. Trimming cost V 3 bases and J 7 bases; bases outside gene matches: 12. This CDR3 region has 16 residues. Germline V gene sequence: CDR1 SGHAT, CDR2 FQNNGV. The CDR3 here is CASSFRDREPSGTQYF. CDR3 DNA sequence: TGTGCCAGCAGCTTCCGGGACAGGGAACCTTCGGGGACCCAGTACTTC.

This clone was detected only once. V and J are TRBV5-1 and TRBJ2-5; D may be TRBD1 (6 bases). Germline CDR1 reads SGHRS; CDR2 reads YFSETQ. V dropped 2 bases and J dropped 2 bases, with 13 bases sitting between them. The CDR3 totals 15 residues. This CDR3 is CASSLEAGVQETQYF. The CDR3 coding sequence is TGCGCCAGCAGCTTAGAGGCAGGGGTTCAAGAGACCCAGTACTTC.

This rearrangement joins TRBV29-1 to TRBJ1-5, with TRBD1 as a possible D gene (5 bases). The V gene lost 2 bases and the J gene lost 7 bases, with 15 bases spanning the gap. The CDR3 covers 14 residues. The germline V gene has CDR1 SQVTM and CDR2 ANQGSEA. CDR3 in amino acids: CSVELSQGGQPQHF. In DNA form, the CDR3 reads TGCAGCGTTGAACTTAGCCAGGGCGGACAGCCCCAGCATTTT.

V and J are TRBV7-9 and TRBJ1-2; weak D call: TRBD1 (5 bases). Trimming left V 4 bases short and J 2 bases short, with 23 bases between. The CDR3 is 18 amino acids. CDR1 and CDR2 from the germline V gene are SEHNR and FQNEAQ (reference sequence). The CDR3 sequence is CASSSTLAGGNRNYGYTF. Written as DNA, the CDR3 is TGTGCCAGCAGCTCCACCTTAGCGGGGGGAAACCGAAACTATGGCTACACCTTC.

The chain couples TRBV7-9 to TRBJ1-5, with 9 bases matching TRBD1. This CDR3 has 16 residues. Losses at the gene ends were 0 bases for V and 5 bases for J; bases not matched to a gene: 5. Germline V CDR1 and CDR2: SEHNR, FQNEAQ (reference sequence). The CDR3 DNA follows: TGTGCCAGCAGCTTAGCCTGGACAGGGGAGGATCAGCCCCAGCATTTT. Protein product: CASSLAWTGEDQPQHF.

This clone was recorded only once. The CDR3 DNA reads TGTGCCACCAAACCCCCGGGGTCATTCAACGAGCAGTACTTC. Translation gives CATKPPGSFNEQYF. The rearrangement links TRBV28 to TRBJ2-7; TRBD2 might be the D (5 bases). Germline V gene data show CDR1 as MDHEN and CDR2 as SYDVKM. The V end was cut by 10 bases, the J end by 5 bases, with 21 bases between. The CDR3 loop spans 14 amino acids.

This sequence joins TRBV10-2 and TRBJ2-3; no clear D gene. The CDR3 is 13 residues long. Trimming took off 6 bases at V and 2 bases at J, with 9 bases between the two ends. Germline assignment: CDR1 WSHSY and CDR2 SAAADI. The CDR3 nucleotides read TGCGCCAGCAGAGCCTCTAACACAGATACGCAGTATTTT. This encodes CASRASNTDTQYF.

A remark on this clone: Different DNA sequences within this sample yield the same CDR3. The rearrangement links TRBV2 to TRBJ2-5; 8 bases fit TRBD1. Germline loops: CDR1 SNHLY, CDR2 FYNNEI. The CDR3 totals 14 residues. J gave up 4 bases and V 4 bases, and 5 bases lay outside the gene matches. The CDR3 DNA reads TGTGCCAGCAGTGGGACAGGGTCAGGAGAGACCCAGTACTTC. As protein: CASSGTGSGETQYF.